This is a list of T cell receptor beta chains from one sample in a study of shared clonotypes between healthy human individuals. Measured with immunoSEQ multiplex PCR; TCRdb has only the in-frame clones, and not every one. The sample comprises some 700,000 clones, 90% of which are singletons, and approximately 35% rests with the top ten. Input material: memory CD8+ T cells from PBMCs. The receptors were gathered from a young man in good health. Some clones in this sample may be carry-over from other donors' samples. The CDR3 runs from the conserved cysteine through the conserved F or W. The D gene is left open where the match is weak. Where a row states a size, it is once, few, many or the class of an expanded clone; other rows omit it.

D gene	V gene	clone size	J gene	CDR3 protein	CDR3 DNA
NA	TRBV6-5	NA	TRBJ2-6	CASGAGANVLTF	TGTGCCAGCGGGGCTGGGGCCAACGTCCTGACTTTC
NA	TRBV7-2	NA	TRBJ2-7	CASSFALRAAYEQYF	TGTGCCAGCAGCTTCGCCCTTAGGGCCGCCTACGAGCAGTACTTC
NA	TRBV30	NA	TRBJ2-4	CAWSGVRGKNIQYF	TGTGCCTGGAGTGGGGTCCGGGGCAAAAACATTCAGTACTTC
NA	TRBV28	NA	TRBJ1-1	CASRGAGGTEAFF	TGTGCCAGCAGAGGGGCGGGTGGCACTGAAGCTTTCTTT
NA	TRBV7-2	NA	TRBJ2-7	CASSPPIDHYEQYF	TGTGCCAGCAGCCCCCCCATCGATCACTACGAGCAGTACTTC
TRBD1	TRBV5-1	NA	TRBJ2-2	CASSLKGQGANTGELFF	TGCGCCAGCAGCTTGAAGGGACAGGGGGCGAACACCGGGGAGCTGTTTTTT
TRBD1	TRBV7-9	NA	TRBJ1-1	CASRAGGKDTEAFF	TGTGCCAGCAGGGCAGGGGGTAAGGACACTGAAGCTTTCTTT
NA	TRBV5-6	NA	TRBJ2-7	CASSFYLTESYEQYF	TGTGCCAGCAGCTTTTACCTGACTGAATCCTACGAGCAGTACTTC
NA	TRBV13	NA	TRBJ1-1	CASSSSVRGHTEAFF	TGTGCCAGCAGCTCCTCAGTCCGGGGTCACACTGAAGCTTTCTTT
NA	TRBV19	NA	TRBJ2-1	CASSPRDSPMEGQFF	TGTGCCAGTAGTCCCCGGGACAGCCCTATGGAGGGGCAGTTCTTC
NA	TRBV28	few	TRBJ1-3	CASSLMGTSGNTIYF	TGTGCCAGCAGTTTAATGGGGACCTCTGGAAACACCATATATTTT
NA	TRBV28	NA	TRBJ1-5	CASSSDREHQPQHF	TGTGCCAGCAGCTCGGACAGAGAACATCAGCCCCAGCATTTT
TRBD1	TRBV27	NA	TRBJ2-7	CASSSARKGTGTYEQYF	TGTGCCAGCAGTTCAGCCAGGAAAGGGACAGGGACCTACGAGCAGTACTTC
TRBD1	TRBV27	NA	TRBJ1-5	CASRPGQGNKLSNQPQHF	TGTGCCAGCAGGCCGGGACAGGGTAACAAATTAAGCAATCAGCCCCAGCATTTT
NA	TRBV30	NA	TRBJ2-2	CAWSVGGAGELFF	TGTGCCTGGAGTGTTGGGGGCGCCGGGGAGCTGTTTTTT
NA	TRBV4-2	NA	TRBJ2-3	CASSQERSPGTDTQYF	TGTGCCAGCAGCCAAGAGCGGAGCCCCGGCACAGATACGCAGTATTTT
NA	TRBV5-6	NA	TRBJ1-2	CASSSGRHFSYGYTF	TGTGCCAGCAGTTCAGGACGGCATTTCTCCTATGGCTACACCTTC
NA	TRBV4-1	NA	TRBJ2-3	CASSQRTDTQYF	TGCGCCAGCAGCCAAAGGACGGATACGCAGTATTTT
TRBD1	TRBV29-1	NA	TRBJ1-1	CSVVGKKGTGVPEAFF	TGCAGCGTTGTCGGAAAAAAGGGGACAGGGGTACCTGAAGCTTTCTTT
NA	TRBV7-7	once	TRBJ2-1	CASSLGAGASYNEQFF	TGTGCCAGCAGCTTAGGAGCAGGGGCTTCCTACAATGAGCAGTTCTTC
NA	TRBV7-9	NA	TRBJ1-2	CASIPIGFYGANYGYTF	TGTGCCAGCATCCCTATAGGGTTTTACGGGGCTAACTATGGCTACACCTTC
TRBD1	TRBV18	NA	TRBJ2-2	CASSATGGGITGELFF	TGTGCCAGCTCAGCAACAGGGGGCGGAATCACTGGGGAGCTGTTTTTT
NA	TRBV6-5	many	TRBJ1-1	CASRRGDNTEAFF	TGTGCCAGCAGAAGGGGGGACAACACTGAAGCTTTCTTT
NA	TRBV7-9	NA	TRBJ2-2	CASSFALTGPTGELFF	TGTGCCAGCAGCTTCGCTTTGACGGGGCCCACCGGGGAGCTGTTTTTT
NA	TRBV7-6	once	TRBJ2-1	CASSLYESSYNEQFF	TGTGCCAGCAGCCTGTACGAGAGCTCCTACAATGAGCAGTTCTTC
NA	TRBV6-5	NA	TRBJ1-1	CASSWVKNTEAFF	TGTGCCAGCAGTTGGGTCAAGAACACTGAAGCTTTCTTT
NA	TRBV7-9	NA	TRBJ2-5	CASSSVLGGETQYF	TGTGCCAGCAGCTCCGTTCTGGGTGGCGAGACCCAGTACTTC
NA	TRBV5-6	once	TRBJ2-5	CASSFRHGPKETQYF	TGTGCCAGCAGCTTCCGTCACGGGCCTAAAGAGACCCAGTACTTC